This T cell receptor beta chain was identified in a study of cytomegalovirus exposure and HLA in healthy donors. On the study more broadly: As an earlier analysis found, about 200 million T cells yielded approximately 110 million unique TCR beta sequences.

General study results and limits: Sequencing artifact likely explains a cluster of highly shared sequence variants.

Remarks on this clone: Its target is not known.

Germline loops: CDR1 PRHDT, CDR2 FYEKMQ (reference sequence). With 3 bases clipped from V and 2 bases from J, the junction kept 2 bases outside the gene matches. The CDR3 runs 15 residues. It was with 60 Vbeta and 13 Jbeta primers that the PCR ran. Some clones are missing from TCRdb's copy, which holds only in-frame ones; the method was immunoSEQ multiplex PCR. The table has about 170,000 clones, about 81% seen once. The V and J genes are TRBV13 and TRBJ2-3; 10 positions agree with TRBD2. The sequence came from a girl aged 2 to 9 in good health and CMV-seropositive. Sample: PBMCs. CDR3 coding DNA: TGTGCCAGCAGCTTTAGCGGGAGGAACACAGATACGCAGTATTTT. Its translation: CASSFSGRNTDTQYF.